This T cell receptor beta chain is from a study of T cells in women clearing cervical HPV infection. Whole-study context: Controls' single incident HPV16 infection cleared within 12 months without precancer. Case blood drawn at lesion detection; control blood after infection cleared. Whole-study findings and limits: Cases carried less TRBV6-7 than controls: about 0.1% versus 0.15%. Effector/memory and HPV-specific T cells were not isolated, and association timing is unknown.

This table comes from immunoSEQ multiplex PCR, and its TCRdb copy is limited to in-frame clones, with some not included. Here the sample table reports 35,000 to 45,000 clones. A note on this clone: Its antigen is undetermined. The CDR3 is cut off 3 residues early in the read; its end comes from the germline J gene. The identical CDR3 is also encoded by other nucleotide sequences in the sample.

Germline V gene data show CDR1 as SGHRS and CDR2 as YFSETQ. V lost 6 bases and J lost 0, with 7 bases in between. The CDR3 runs 13 residues. Source material: blood buffy coat. V usage is TRBV5-1 and J usage is TRBJ1-3; TRBD1 might be the D (6 bases). The clonotype was recovered from a woman aged 18 to 75 with a cervical HPV16 infection that either progressed to CIN3+ or cleared (not recorded which). CDR3 bases read: TGCGCCAGCATGGGACACTCTGGAAACACC. As protein: CASMGHSGNT. The complete CDR3 sequence is CASMGHSGNTIYF.